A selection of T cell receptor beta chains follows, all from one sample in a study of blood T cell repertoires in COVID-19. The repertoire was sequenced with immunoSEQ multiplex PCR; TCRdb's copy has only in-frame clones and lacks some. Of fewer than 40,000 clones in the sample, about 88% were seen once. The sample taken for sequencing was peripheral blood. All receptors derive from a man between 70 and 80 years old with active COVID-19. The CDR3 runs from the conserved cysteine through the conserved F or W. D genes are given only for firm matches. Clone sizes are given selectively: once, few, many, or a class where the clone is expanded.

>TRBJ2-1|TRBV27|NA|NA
TGTGCCAGCAGCCTAGGAGTATACAATGAGCAGTTCTTC
CASSLGVYNEQFF
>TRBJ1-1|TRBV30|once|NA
TGTGCCTGGAGTCCTACAGGGAACACTGAAGCTTTCTTT
CAWSPTGNTEAFF
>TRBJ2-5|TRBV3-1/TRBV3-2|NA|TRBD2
TGTGCCAGCAGCCAAGCATTTGCCGGGGGGGCTTTGACCCAGTACTTC
CASSQAFAGGALTQYF
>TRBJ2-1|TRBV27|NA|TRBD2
TGTGCCAGCAGTTCCTGGGGGGGACGCTCCTACAATGAGCAGTTCTTC
CASSSWGGRSYNEQFF
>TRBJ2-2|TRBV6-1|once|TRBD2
TGTGCCAGCAGTGGGTCGAATAGCGGGGGGGTTTTCACCGGGGAGCTGTTTTTT
CASSGSNSGGVFTGELFF
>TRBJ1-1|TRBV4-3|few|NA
TGCGCCAGCAGCCTCCGAGGGGGTCGGGGCACTGAAGCTTTCTTT
CASSLRGGRGTEAFF
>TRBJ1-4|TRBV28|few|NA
TGTGCCAGCAGTTCCCCAGGCGGGGGAAATGAAAAACTGTTTTTT
CASSSPGGGNEKLFF
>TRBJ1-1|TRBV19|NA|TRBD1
TGTGCCAGTAGTAGGGGCCGGGGAAGACAGGGGGCAATGAACACTGAAGCTTTCTTT
CASSRGRGRQGAMNTEAFF
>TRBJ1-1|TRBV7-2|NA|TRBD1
TGTGCCAGCAGCTCCCCGACAGGGCGGAACACTGAAGCTTTCTTT
CASSSPTGRNTEAFF
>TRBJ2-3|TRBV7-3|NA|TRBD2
TGTGCCAGCAGCGAAAAGCGGGGGGGCCGCGAGCAGTATTTT
CASSEKRGGREQYF
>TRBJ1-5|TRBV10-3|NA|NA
TGTGCCATCAGTGCAGATTATAGCAATCAGCCCCAGCATTTT
CAISADYSNQPQHF
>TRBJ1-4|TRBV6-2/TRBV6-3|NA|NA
TGTGCCAGCAGTTACCCAGTCACAAGCCAGCGCGGTGAAAAACTGTTTTTT
CASSYPVTSQRGEKLFF
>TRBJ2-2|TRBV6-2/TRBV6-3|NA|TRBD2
TGTGCCAGCAGTTACCCTGAGGTAGCGGGAAGGGCCGGGGAGCTGTTTTTT
CASSYPEVAGRAGELFF
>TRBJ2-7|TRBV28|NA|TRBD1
TGTGCCAGCAGTTCCACAGGGGATCCCTCCTACGAGCAGTACTTC
CASSSTGDPSYEQYF
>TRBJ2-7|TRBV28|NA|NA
TGTGCCAGCAGTATGACACCCTCCTCGGGGGAGCAGTACTTC
CASSMTPSSGEQYF
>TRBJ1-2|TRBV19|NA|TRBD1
TGTGCCAGTACCCCGTCCCGAGACAGGGGGCGTTTTTATGGCTACACCTTC
CASTPSRDRGRFYGYTF
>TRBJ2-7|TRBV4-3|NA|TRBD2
TGCGCCAGCAGCCCCAGGGAGGGGCGGGGTAACTACGAGCAGTACTTC
CASSPREGRGNYEQYF
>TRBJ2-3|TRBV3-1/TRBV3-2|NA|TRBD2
TGTGCCAGCAGCCAGGCCCGGGCGGCGTCGATGGGGGGGAAAACAGATACGCAGTATTTT
CASSQARAASMGGKTDTQYF
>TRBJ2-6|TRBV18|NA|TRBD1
TGTGCCAGCTCGCGGACAGGGGGCTTTGGGGCCAACGTCCTGACTTTC
CASSRTGGFGANVLTF
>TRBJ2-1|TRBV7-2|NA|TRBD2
TGTGCCAGCAGTTCATCACTAGCGGCAGGCTATGAGCAGTTCTTC
CASSSSLAAGYEQFF
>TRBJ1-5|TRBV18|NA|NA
TGTGCCAGCTCACAGGGACACCTAGTGCAGCCCCAGCATTTT
CASSQGHLVQPQHF
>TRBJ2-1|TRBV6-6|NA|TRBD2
TGTGCCAGCAGTCTAGGGACTAGCGGTAATGATGAGCAGTTCTTC
CASSLGTSGNDEQFF
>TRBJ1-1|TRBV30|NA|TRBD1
TGTGCCTGGAGTGCGTGGGACAGGGTGTCCACTGAAGCTTTCTTT
CAWSAWDRVSTEAFF
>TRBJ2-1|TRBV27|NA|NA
TGTGCCAGCAGTTTTAGAGGGCTCAATGAGCAGTTCTTC
CASSFRGLNEQFF
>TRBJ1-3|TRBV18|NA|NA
TGTGCCAGCTCACCGAACAGAACTGTATTTGGAAACACCATATATTTT
CASSPNRTVFGNTIYF
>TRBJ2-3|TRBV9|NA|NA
TGTGCCAGCAGCGTAGATTGGCAGGGGCCAGATACGCAGTATTTT
CASSVDWQGPDTQYF
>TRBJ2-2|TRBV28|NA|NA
TGTGCCAGCAGTTTCGGGGGCACCGGGGAGCTGTTTTTT
CASSFGGTGELFF
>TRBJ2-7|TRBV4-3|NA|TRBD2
TGCGCCAGCAGCCGACAGCGCGGGGGGGAGCAGTACTTC
CASSRQRGGEQYF
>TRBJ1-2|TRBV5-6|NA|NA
TGTGCCAGCAGCCCGGCCCGAGGCAACTATGGCTACACCTTC
CASSPARGNYGYTF
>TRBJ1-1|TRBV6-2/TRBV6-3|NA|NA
TGTGCCAGCAGTTACGCGGGCAGCATGAACACTGAAGCTTTCTTT
CASSYAGSMNTEAFF
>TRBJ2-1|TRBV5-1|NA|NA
TGCGCCAGCAGCTACGGGACTGGCGGGAATGAGCAGTTCTTC
CASSYGTGGNEQFF
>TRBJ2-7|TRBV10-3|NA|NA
TGTGCCATCAGGAAAAGCGGGCGGTCCTACGAGCAGTACTTC
CAIRKSGRSYEQYF
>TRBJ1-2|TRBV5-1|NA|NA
TGCGCCAGCAGCCAAGACGGACTGATCTATGGCTACACCTTC
CASSQDGLIYGYTF
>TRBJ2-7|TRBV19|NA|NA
TGTGCCAGTAGCCCTACAGGTGGCACGTACGAGCAGTACTTC
CASSPTGGTYEQYF
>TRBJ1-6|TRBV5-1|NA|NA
TGCGCCAGCAGCCCTACAGGCTCAAATTCACCCCTCCACTTT
CASSPTGSNSPLHF